This T cell receptor (beta chain) was sequenced in a study of cytomegalovirus exposure and HLA in healthy donors. Study-wide results and caveats: While the bulk of TCR sequences proved rare, some public TCRs turned up in many donors. In a later analysis, the majority of CMV-associated beta chains seemingly showed HLA restriction.

This PCR relied on a set of 60 Vbeta primers and 13 Jbeta primers. Per the original data handling: Roughly 81 million unique TCR beta chains, 10 million to 14 million shared, were counted in a later analysis. Here immunoSEQ multiplex PCR was the method, and the copy in TCRdb shows in-frame clones only, minus some. The V and J calls and clone size are taken from that table; D and trimming were inferred from the DNA. This table holds about 200,000 clones, 75% to 90% found once. CDR3 size: 13 residues. Trimming cost V 6 bases and J 11 bases; bases outside gene matches: 12. Germline CDR1 MNHNS, CDR2 SASEGT. Comment on this clone: Its antigen remains unidentified.

Sequenced: PBMCs. The J gene is TRBJ1-1, the V gene TRBV6-1, with 7 bases fitting TRBD1. The sequence came from a woman aged 25 to 45 in good health and CMV-seronegative. The CDR3 here is CASSSGGNVGAFF. The CDR3 region has the DNA TGTGCCAGCAGCTCAGGGGGGAACGTGGGTGCTTTCTTT.